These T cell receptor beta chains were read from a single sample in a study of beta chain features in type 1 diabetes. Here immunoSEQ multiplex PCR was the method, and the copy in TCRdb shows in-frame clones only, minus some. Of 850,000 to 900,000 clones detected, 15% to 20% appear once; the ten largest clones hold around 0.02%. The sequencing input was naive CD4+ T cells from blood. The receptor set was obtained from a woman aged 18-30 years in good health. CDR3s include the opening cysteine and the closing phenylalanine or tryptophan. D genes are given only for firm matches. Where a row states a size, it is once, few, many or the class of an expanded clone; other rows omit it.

CDR3: CASRTDRINGYTF
DNA: TGTGCCAGCAGAACTGACAGGATCAATGGCTACACCTTC
V: TRBV28
D: .
J: TRBJ1-2
size: .

CDR3: CASSDGALLSYEQYF
DNA: TGTGCCAGCAGCGACGGGGCCCTCCTTTCCTACGAGCAGTACTTC
V: TRBV6-5
D: .
J: TRBJ2-7
size: few

CDR3: CASRKPGSYEQYF
DNA: TGTGCCAGCAGGAAGCCAGGTTCCTACGAGCAGTACTTC
V: TRBV25-1
D: .
J: TRBJ2-7
size: .

CDR3: CASSPGRQDYEQYF
DNA: TGTGCCAGCTCACCAGGTCGACAAGACTACGAGCAGTACTTC
V: TRBV18
D: .
J: TRBJ2-7
size: .

CDR3: CASSLVGGLNTGELFF
DNA: TGTGCCAGCAGCTTAGTGGGGGGCCTCAACACCGGGGAGCTGTTTTTT
V: TRBV7-2
D: .
J: TRBJ2-2
size: few

CDR3: CASRLDRGRPPREGETQYF
DNA: TGCGCCAGCAGACTCGACAGGGGGAGGCCCCCGAGGGAAGGGGAGACCCAGTACTTC
V: TRBV5-1
D: TRBD1
J: TRBJ2-5
size: few

CDR3: CASSELGQGSRDEQFF
DNA: TGTGCCAGCAGTGAGCTCGGACAGGGGTCTAGGGATGAGCAGTTCTTC
V: TRBV25-1
D: TRBD1
J: TRBJ2-1
size: few

CDR3: CASSPRWNEQFF
DNA: TGTGCCAGCAGTCCCAGATGGAATGAGCAGTTCTTC
V: TRBV28
D: .
J: TRBJ2-1
size: many

CDR3: CASSHPPRGQYQETQYF
DNA: TGTGCCAGCAGCCATCCCCCCCGGGGCCAGTACCAAGAGACCCAGTACTTC
V: TRBV4-2
D: .
J: TRBJ2-5
size: few

CDR3: CASSLRTSGSTDTQYF
DNA: TGTGCCAGCAGCCTCCGGACTAGCGGAAGCACAGATACGCAGTATTTT
V: TRBV7-9
D: TRBD2
J: TRBJ2-3
size: .

CDR3: CASSPKQGEAFF
DNA: TGTGCCAGCTCACCGAAACAGGGTGAAGCTTTCTTT
V: TRBV18
D: .
J: TRBJ1-1
size: .

CDR3: CASRASGRGDTQYF
DNA: TGTGCCAGCCGGGCAAGCGGGAGGGGAGATACGCAGTATTTT
V: TRBV6-5
D: TRBD2
J: TRBJ2-3
size: few

CDR3: CASSKDRDEQFF
DNA: TGTGCCAGCAGCAAGGACCGCGATGAGCAGTTCTTC
V: TRBV5-4
D: .
J: TRBJ2-1
size: .

CDR3: CASSYSIKLNSETQYF
DNA: TGTGCCAGCAGTTACTCGATCAAACTTAATTCGGAGACCCAGTACTTC
V: TRBV6-5
D: .
J: TRBJ2-5
size: .

CDR3: CASSPRRDSSYEQYF
DNA: TGTGCCAGCAGCCCGCGGCGGGACAGCTCCTACGAGCAGTACTTC
V: TRBV7-8
D: .
J: TRBJ2-7
size: few

CDR3: CASSSQGNEQFF
DNA: TGTGCCAGCAGTTCACAGGGCAATGAGCAGTTCTTC
V: TRBV28
D: .
J: TRBJ2-1
size: few

CDR3: CASREGSGQPQHF
DNA: TGTGCCAGCCGCGAGGGTAGCGGGCAGCCCCAGCATTTT
V: TRBV7-2
D: .
J: TRBJ1-5
size: few

CDR3: CASSEGGSYEQYF
DNA: TGTGCTAGCAGCGAGGGCGGCTCCTACGAGCAGTACTTC
V: TRBV7-7
D: .
J: TRBJ2-7
size: few

CDR3: CASSHEAHYEQYF
DNA: TGTGCCAGCAGCCACGAAGCCCATTACGAGCAGTACTTC
V: TRBV4-2
D: .
J: TRBJ2-7
size: few

CDR3: CASSGNLPVPTDHNEQFF
DNA: TGTGCCAGCAGCGGAAACTTACCGGTCCCGACAGACCACAATGAGCAGTTCTTC
V: TRBV7-9
D: .
J: TRBJ2-1
size: .

CDR3: CASSVARSSGRALGGELFF
DNA: TGTGCCAGCAGCGTAGCCCGGAGTAGCGGGAGGGCCCTCGGCGGGGAGCTGTTTTTT
V: TRBV9
D: TRBD2
J: TRBJ2-2
size: .

CDR3: CASSLRDNYGYTF
DNA: TGTGCCAGCAGCCTCCGGGATAACTATGGCTACACCTTC
V: TRBV16
D: .
J: TRBJ1-2
size: many

CDR3: CASTRLAYNEQFF
DNA: TGTGCCAGCACTAGACTAGCTTACAATGAGCAGTTCTTC
V: TRBV6-1
D: TRBD2
J: TRBJ2-1
size: .